This passage covers 5 T cell receptor beta chains from one sample sequenced in a study of blood T cell repertoires in COVID-19. The table came from immunoSEQ multiplex PCR; TCRdb's copy has only in-frame clones and leaves some out. This sample yields hundreds of thousands of clones, of which roughly 87% are seen a single time; 0.9% belongs to the top ten. The sample consisted of peripheral blood. These receptors all stem from a young man with COVID-19, enrolled during active disease.

CDR3 DNA: TGTGCCAGCAGTATTGGGGGAGGCACTGAAGCTTTCTTT. This sequence encodes CASSIGGGTEAFF. This chain uses TRBV3-1 (or the pseudogene TRBV3-2) with TRBJ1-1; TRBD1 might be the D (5 bases). The CDR3 runs to 13 residues. CDR1 and CDR2 from the germline V gene are LGHDT and YNNKEL (reference sequence). Trimming stripped 6 bases from V and 4 bases from J, with 12 bases between.

This clone has just one count. The gene calls are TRBV19 and TRBJ2-3; 7 nucleotides match TRBD1. Germline CDR1 is LNHDA and CDR2 is SQIVND (reference sequence). The junction had 13 bases not matched to a gene; V was cut back by 4 bases and J by 3 bases. The CDR3 loop spans 17 amino acids. CDR3 loop: CASSTRQGPRVTDTQYF. CDR3 DNA: TGTGCCAGTAGTACGCGACAGGGCCCTAGAGTTACAGATACGCAGTATTTT. The whole variable domain, filled in from reference TRBV19 and TRBJ2-3, reads DGGITQSPKYLFRKEGQNVTLSCEQNLNHDAMYWYRQDPGQGLRLIYYSQIVNDFQKGDIAEGYSVSREKKESFPLTVTSAQKNPTAFYLCASSTRQGPRVTDTQYFGPGTRLTVL.

DNA for the CDR3: TGCGCCAGCAGCCAAGGGGCGAGGGCGGGCCAAGAGACCCAGTACTTC. As protein: CASSQGARAGQETQYF. J is TRBJ2-5 and V is TRBV4-1; D is perhaps TRBD2 (5 bases). This CDR3 contains 16 residues. Germline V gene sequence: CDR1 MGHRA, CDR2 YSYEKL. The germline V and J ends were trimmed by 1 base and 1 base, with 13 bases remaining between them.

This clone was picked up one time. The V call is TRBV18, the J call TRBJ1-5, with 10 positions matching TRBD1. Unmatched junction bases numbered 9, after V lost 6 bases and J lost 4 bases. From germline, CDR1 is KGHSH and CDR2 LQKENI. This CDR3 is built from 16 residues. The CDR3 nucleotides read TGTGCCAGCTCCCACGGACAGGGGGTGACTAATCAGCCCCAGCATTTT. Protein product: CASSHGQGVTNQPQHF.

CDR3 DNA sequence: TGTGCCAGCTCACCTAGCTTGAGGGGGTCCACCGGGGAGCTGTTTTTT. Its translation is CASSPSLRGSTGELFF. This sequence joins TRBV18 and TRBJ2-2; D may be TRBD1 (6 bases). The CDR3 has 16 residues. Trimming removed 3 bases at V and 4 bases at J, with 15 bases between. Germline V gene data show CDR1 as KGHSH and CDR2 as LQKENI.